The sequence of this T cell receptor beta chain was determined in a study of blood T cells in healthy people across ages. Across the study: Through template switching, about one barcoded beta molecule was captured per two T cells, as measured in model experiments.

Isolated per sample were at least 6.5 million PBMCs. Germline-derived CDR1 and CDR2 are SGHRS and YFSETQ. V shed 0 bases and J 0 bases; nucleotides not matched to a gene: 1. The CDR3 is 16 residues long. A J-beta primer mix and a sample-barcoded 5' primer were used in a second PCR of about 7 to 12 cycles. TCRdb processed the 5' RACE reads anew with MiXCR; each CDR3 protein has one entry. The sample lists 1.8 million or so distinct CDR3 sequences; about two fifths were seen once. The chain is built from TRBV5-1 and TRBJ2-2; 8 bases fit TRBD1. The receptor's source is a human donor in good health. Specimen: blood. For the CDR3, the DNA is TGCGCCAGCAGCTTGGGACAGGGGCCGAACACCGGGGAGCTGTTTTTT. The encoded protein is CASSLGQGPNTGELFF.